This TCR beta chain originates from a study of blood T cell repertoires in COVID-19. Study information: Samples came from the United States, Italy and Spain, spanning acute and convalescent COVID-19. Sample material is recorded as cDNA or gDNA derived from T cells, B-cell-depleted T cells, or PBMCs.

Original methodology: From reference gene primer amplification, estimates of nucleated cell counts were derived. Sequencing was performed with immunoSEQ multiplex PCR; in TCRdb, only in-frame clones are kept and a portion is missing. V, J and clone size are taken as reported in that table, and D and trimming were inferred from the DNA itself. Counted here are over 65,000 clones, approximately 82% occurring once; the ten biggest clones make up around 15%. The germline CDR1 and CDR2 sequences are SGHRS and YFSETQ. This CDR3 region has 15 residues. Trimming took 0 bases from V and 0 from J; bases not matched to a gene: 0.

The clonotype comes from an elderly man with active COVID-19. The chain combines TRBV5-1 with TRBJ2-1; 7 positions agree with TRBD2. The sequenced sample was peripheral blood. The CDR3 here is CASSLGGGSYNEQFF. CDR3 coding DNA: TGCGCCAGCAGCTTGGGCGGGGGCTCCTACAATGAGCAGTTCTTC.